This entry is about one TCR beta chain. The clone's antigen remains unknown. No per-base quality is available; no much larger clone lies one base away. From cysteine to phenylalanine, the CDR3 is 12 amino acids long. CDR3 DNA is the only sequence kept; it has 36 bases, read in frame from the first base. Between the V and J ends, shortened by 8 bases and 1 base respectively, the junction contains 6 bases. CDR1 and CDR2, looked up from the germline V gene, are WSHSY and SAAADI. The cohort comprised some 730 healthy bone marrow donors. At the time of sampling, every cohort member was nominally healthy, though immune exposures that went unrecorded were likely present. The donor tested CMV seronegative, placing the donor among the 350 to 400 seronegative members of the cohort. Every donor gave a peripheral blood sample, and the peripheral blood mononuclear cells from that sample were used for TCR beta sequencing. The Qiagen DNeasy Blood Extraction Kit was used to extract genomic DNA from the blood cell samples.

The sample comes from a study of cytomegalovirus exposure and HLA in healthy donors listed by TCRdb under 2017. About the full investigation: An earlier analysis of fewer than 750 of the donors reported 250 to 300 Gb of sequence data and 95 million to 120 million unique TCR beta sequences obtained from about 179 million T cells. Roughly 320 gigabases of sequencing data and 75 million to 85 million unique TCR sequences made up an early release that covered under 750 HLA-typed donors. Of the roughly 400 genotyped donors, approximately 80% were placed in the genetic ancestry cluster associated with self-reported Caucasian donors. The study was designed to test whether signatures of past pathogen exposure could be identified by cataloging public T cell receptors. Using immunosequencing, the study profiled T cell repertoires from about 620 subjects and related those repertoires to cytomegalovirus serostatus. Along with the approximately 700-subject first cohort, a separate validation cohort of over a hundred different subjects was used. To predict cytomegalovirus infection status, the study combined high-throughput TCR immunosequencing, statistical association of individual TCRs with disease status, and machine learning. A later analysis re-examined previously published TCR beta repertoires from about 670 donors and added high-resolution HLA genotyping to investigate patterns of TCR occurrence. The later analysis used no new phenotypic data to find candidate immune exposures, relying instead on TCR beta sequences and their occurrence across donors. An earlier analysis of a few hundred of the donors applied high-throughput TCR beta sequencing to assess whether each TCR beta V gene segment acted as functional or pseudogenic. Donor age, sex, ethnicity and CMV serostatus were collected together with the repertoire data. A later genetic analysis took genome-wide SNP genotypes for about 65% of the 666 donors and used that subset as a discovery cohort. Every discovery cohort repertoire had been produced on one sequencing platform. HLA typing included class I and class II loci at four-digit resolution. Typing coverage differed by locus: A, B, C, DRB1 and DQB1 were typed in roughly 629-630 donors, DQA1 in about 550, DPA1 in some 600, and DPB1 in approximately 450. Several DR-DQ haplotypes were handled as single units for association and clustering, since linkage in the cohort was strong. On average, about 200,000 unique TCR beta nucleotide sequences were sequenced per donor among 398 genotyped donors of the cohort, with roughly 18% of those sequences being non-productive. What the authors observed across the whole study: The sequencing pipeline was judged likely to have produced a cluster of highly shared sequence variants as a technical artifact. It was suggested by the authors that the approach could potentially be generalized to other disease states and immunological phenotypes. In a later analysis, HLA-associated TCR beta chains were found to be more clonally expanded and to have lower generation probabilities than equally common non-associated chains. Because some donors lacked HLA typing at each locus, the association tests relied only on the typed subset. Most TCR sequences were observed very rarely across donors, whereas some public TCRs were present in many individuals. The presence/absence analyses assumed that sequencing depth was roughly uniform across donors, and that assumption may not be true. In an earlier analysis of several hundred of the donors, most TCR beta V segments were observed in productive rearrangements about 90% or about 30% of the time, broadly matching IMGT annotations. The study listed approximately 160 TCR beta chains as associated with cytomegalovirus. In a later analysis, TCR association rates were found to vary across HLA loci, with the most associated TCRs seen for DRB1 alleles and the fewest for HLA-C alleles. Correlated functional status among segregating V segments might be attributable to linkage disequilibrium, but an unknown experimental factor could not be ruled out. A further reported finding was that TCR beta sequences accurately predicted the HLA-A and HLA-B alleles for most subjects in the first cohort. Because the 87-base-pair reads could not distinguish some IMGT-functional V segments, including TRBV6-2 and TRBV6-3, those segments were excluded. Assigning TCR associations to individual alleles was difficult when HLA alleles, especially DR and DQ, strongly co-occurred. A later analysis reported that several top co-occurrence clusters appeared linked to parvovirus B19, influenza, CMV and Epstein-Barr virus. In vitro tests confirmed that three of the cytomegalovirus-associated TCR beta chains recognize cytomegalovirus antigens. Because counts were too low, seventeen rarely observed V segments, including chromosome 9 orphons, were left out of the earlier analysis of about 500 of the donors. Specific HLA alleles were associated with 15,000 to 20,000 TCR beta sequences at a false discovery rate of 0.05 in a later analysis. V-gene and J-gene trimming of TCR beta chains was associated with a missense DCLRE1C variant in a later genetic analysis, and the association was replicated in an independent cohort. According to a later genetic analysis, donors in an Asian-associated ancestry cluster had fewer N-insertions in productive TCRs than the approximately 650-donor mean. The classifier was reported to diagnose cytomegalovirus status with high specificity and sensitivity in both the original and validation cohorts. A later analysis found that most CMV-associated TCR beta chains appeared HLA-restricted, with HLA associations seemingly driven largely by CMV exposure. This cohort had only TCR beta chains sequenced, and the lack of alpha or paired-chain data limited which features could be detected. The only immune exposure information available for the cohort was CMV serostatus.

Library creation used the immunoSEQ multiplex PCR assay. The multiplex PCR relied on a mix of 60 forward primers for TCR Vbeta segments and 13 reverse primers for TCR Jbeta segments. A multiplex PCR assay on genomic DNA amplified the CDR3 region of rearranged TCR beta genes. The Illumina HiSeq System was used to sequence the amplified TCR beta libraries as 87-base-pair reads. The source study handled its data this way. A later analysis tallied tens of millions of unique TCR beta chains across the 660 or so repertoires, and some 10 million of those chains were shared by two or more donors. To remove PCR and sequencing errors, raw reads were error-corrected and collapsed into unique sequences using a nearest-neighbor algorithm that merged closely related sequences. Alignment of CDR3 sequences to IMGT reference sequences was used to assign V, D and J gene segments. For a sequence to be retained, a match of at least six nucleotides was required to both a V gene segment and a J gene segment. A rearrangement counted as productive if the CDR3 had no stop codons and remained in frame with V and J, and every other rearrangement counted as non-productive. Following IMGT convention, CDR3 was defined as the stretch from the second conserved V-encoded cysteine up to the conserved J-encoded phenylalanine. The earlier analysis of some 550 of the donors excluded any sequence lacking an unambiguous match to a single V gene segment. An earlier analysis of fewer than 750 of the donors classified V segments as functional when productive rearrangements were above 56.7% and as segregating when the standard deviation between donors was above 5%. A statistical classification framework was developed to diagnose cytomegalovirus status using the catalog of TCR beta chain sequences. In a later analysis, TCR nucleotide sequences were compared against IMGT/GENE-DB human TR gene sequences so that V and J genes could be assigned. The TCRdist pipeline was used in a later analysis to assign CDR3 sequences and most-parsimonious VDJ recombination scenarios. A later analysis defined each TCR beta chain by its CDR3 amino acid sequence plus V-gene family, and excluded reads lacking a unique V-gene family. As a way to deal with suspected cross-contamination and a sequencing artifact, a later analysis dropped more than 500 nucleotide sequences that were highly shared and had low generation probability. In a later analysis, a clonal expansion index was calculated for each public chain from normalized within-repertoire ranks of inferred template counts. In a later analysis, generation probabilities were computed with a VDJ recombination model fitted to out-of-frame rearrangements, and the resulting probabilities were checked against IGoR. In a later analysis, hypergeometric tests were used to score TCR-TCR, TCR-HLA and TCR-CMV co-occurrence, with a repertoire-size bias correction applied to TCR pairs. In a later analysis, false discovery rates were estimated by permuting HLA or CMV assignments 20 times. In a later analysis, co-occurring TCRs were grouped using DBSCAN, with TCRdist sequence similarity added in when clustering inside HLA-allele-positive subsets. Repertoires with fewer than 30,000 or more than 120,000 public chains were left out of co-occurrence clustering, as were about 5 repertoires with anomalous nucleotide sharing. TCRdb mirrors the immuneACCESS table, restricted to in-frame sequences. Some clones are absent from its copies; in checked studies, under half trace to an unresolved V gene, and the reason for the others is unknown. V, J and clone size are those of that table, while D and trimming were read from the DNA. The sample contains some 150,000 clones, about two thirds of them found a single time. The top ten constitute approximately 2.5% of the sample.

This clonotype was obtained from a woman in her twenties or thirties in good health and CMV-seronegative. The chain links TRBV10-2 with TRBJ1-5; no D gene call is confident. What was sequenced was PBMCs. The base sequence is TGCGCCAGCGGGGAGAGCAATCAGCCCCAGCATTTT. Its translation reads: CASGESNQPQHF.